These 8 T cell receptor beta chains originate from one sample sequenced in a study of cytomegalovirus exposure and HLA in healthy donors. The PCR employed 60 Vbeta primers together with 13 Jbeta primers. Generated by immunoSEQ multiplex PCR, the TCRdb table keeps only in-frame clones and is missing some. Across nearly 200,000 clones, the top ten clones capture roughly 0.74% of the sample. The sample taken for sequencing was PBMCs. These receptors all stem from a boy aged 5-17 years in good health and CMV-seronegative.

This rearrangement joins TRBV7-8 to TRBJ1-3, with 11 positions matching TRBD1. Looked up from germline, CDR1 is SGHVS and CDR2 is FQNEAQ. This CDR3 contains 17 residues. Trimming at V came to 4 bases and at J to 1 base, leaving 6 bases not matched to a gene. CDR3 DNA sequence: TGTGCCAGCAGCTCGGTCGGACAGGGGGCATCTGGAAACACCATATATTTT. Its translation is CASSSVGQGASGNTIYF.

The gene calls are TRBV5-4 and TRBJ2-4; maybe TRBD1 (5 bases). Trimming shortened V by 0 bases and J by 7 bases, and 8 bases separated the two germline ends. Germline-derived CDR1 and CDR2 are SGHNT and YYREEE (reference sequence). The CDR3 is made up of 13 amino acids. CDR3 DNA: TGTGCCAGCAGCTTGGGGGGCCTGAACATTCAGTACTTC. It translates to CASSLGGLNIQYF.

This chain uses TRBV12-2 with TRBJ2-7; TRBD1, the table's D call, lacks a check against the DNA. TRBV12-2 is assigned pseudogene status. This CDR3 is built from 15 residues. The CDR3 loop reads CASRLAGQPSYEQYF. CDR3 DNA sequence: TGTGCAAGTCGCTTGGCGGGACAGCCCTCCTACGAGCAGTACTTC.

The rearrangement links TRBV6-1 to TRBJ1-3; 8 bases are a match to TRBD1. The germline V gene has CDR1 MNHNS and CDR2 SASEGT. The CDR3 has 15 residues. J lost 3 bases, V lost 3 bases, and 4 bases had no gene match. Here the CDR3 DNA reads TGTGCCAGCAGTGATCGACAGGGGTATGGAAACACCATATATTTT. The encoded protein is CASSDRQGYGNTIYF.

The chain couples TRBV4-2 to TRBJ1-4; possibly TRBD1 for D (6 bases). This CDR3 region has 17 residues. Trimming removed 5 bases from V and 8 bases from J, with 24 bases in between. The germline V gene has CDR1 LGHNA and CDR2 YNFKEQ. The CDR3 nucleotides read TGTGCCAGCAGCTCAGGATGGGCGGGGGCTCGCGAAGAAAAACTGTTTTTT. This encodes CASSSGWAGAREEKLFF.

The chain is built from TRBV19 and TRBJ2-7; D possibly corresponds to TRBD2 (6 bases). Germline V gene data show CDR1 as LNHDA and CDR2 as SQIVND (reference sequence). V was shortened by 6 bases and J by 3 bases, with 15 bases between the two germline ends. The CDR3 has 14 residues. Here the CDR3 reads CASSPGVADYEQYF. CDR3 DNA: TGTGCCAGTAGCCCGGGGGTAGCGGACTACGAGCAGTACTTC. Variable domain in full (rest from reference TRBV19 and TRBJ2-7): DGGITQSPKYLFRKEGQNVTLSCEQNLNHDAMYWYRQDPGQGLRLIYYSQIVNDFQKGDIAEGYSVSREKKESFPLTVTSAQKNPTAFYLCASSPGVADYEQYFGPGTRLTVT.

The V and J genes are TRBV10-1 and TRBJ2-3; TRBD2 agrees at 13 bases. V lost 6 bases and J lost 2; bases outside the gene matches: 8. Germline values: CDR1 WNHNN, CDR2 SYGVQD (reference sequence). The CDR3 consists of 17 residues. This CDR3 reads CASSDWTSGGVTDTQYF. The CDR3 DNA reads as TGCGCCAGCAGCGACTGGACTAGCGGGGGAGTCACAGATACGCAGTATTTT.

The rearrangement uses TRBV27 and TRBJ2-7; 8 nucleotides match TRBD1. Losses at the gene ends were 4 bases for V and 5 bases for J; bases not matched to a gene: 10. The CDR3 has 15 residues. CDR1 and CDR2 from the germline V gene are MNHEY and SMNVEV (reference sequence). The CDR3 region has the DNA TGTGCCAGCAGTTCCCAGGGGGCTACGGGAGACGAGCAGTACTTC. It codes for CASSSQGATGDEQYF.